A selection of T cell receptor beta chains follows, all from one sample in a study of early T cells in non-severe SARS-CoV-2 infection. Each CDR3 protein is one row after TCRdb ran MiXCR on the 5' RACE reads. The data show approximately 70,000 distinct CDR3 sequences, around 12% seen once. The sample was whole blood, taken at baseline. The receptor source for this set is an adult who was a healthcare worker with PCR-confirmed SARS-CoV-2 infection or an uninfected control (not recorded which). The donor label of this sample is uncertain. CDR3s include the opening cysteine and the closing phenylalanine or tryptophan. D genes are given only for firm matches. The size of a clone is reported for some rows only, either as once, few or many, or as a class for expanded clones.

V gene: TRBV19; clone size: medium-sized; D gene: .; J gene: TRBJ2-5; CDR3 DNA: TGTGCCAGTAGTATCAGGGGAGAGACCCAGTACTTC; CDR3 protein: CASSIRGETQYF
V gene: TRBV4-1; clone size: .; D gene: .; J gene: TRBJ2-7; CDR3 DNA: TGCGCCAGCAGCCAAGGCTCGCTTCAGACCATGTACGAGCAGTACTTC; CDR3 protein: CASSQGSLQTMYEQYF
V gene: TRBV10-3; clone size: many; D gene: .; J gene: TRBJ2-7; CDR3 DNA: TGTGCCATCAGTGATAGCAGCGAGCAGTACTTC; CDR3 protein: CAISDSSEQYF
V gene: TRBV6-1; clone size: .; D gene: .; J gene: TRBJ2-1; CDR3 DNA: TGTGCCAGCAAACGGCTCCAGCGGGAGCAGTTCTTC; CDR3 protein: CASKRLQREQFF
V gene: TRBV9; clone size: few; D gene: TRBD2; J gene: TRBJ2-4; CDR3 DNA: TGTGCCAGCAGCCCCAACCGGCGGGGGGGTTATAACATTCAGTACTTC; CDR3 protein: CASSPNRRGGYNIQYF
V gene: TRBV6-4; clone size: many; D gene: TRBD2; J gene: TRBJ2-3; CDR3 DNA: TGTGCCAGCAGCATCGGGACTAGCGGACCAGATACGCAGTATTTT; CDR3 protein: CASSIGTSGPDTQYF
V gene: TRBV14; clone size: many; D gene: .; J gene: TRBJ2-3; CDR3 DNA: TGTGCCAGCAGCCAAGTACGGGGGACCACAGATACGCAGTATTTT; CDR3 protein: CASSQVRGTTDTQYF
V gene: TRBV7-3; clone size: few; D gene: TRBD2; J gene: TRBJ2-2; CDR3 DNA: TGTGCCAGCAGCTTAGGTCCGACTAGCGGTGACACCGGGGAGCTGTTTTTT; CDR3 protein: CASSLGPTSGDTGELFF
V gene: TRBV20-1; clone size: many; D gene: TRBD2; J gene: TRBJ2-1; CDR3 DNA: TGCAGTGCTAGCAAGATCGGGACTAGCGGGAGGAATGAGCAGTTCTTC; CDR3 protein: CSASKIGTSGRNEQFF
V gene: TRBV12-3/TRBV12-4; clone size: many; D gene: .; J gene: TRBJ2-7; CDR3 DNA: TGTGCCAGCAGTTTAAATTCGGGGCTCTCGACTTACGAGCAGTACTTC; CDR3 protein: CASSLNSGLSTYEQYF
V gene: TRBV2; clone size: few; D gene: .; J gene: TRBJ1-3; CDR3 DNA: TGTGCCAGCAGTTACTCTGGAAACACCATATATTTT; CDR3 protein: CASSYSGNTIYF
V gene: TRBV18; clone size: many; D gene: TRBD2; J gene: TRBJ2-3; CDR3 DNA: TGTGCCAGCTCACCATCGGCGGGAGCAGATACGCAGTATTTT; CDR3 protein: CASSPSAGADTQYF
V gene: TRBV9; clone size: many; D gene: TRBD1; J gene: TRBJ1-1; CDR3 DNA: TGTGCCAGCAGCGTAGAACAGGGGCACACTGAAGCTTTCTTT; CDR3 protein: CASSVEQGHTEAFF
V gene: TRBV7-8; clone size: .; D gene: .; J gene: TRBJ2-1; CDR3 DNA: TGTGCCAGCATCTCTAGCGAGGTTAGCGATGAGCAGTTCTTC; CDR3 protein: CASISSEVSDEQFF
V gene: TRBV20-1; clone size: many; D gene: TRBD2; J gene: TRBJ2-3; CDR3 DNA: TGCAGTGCTAGAGAGCTAGCGGGGCCCACAGATACGCAGTATTTT; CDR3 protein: CSARELAGPTDTQYF
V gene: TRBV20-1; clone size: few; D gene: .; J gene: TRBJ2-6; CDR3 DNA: TGCAGTGCAATGGACTCCTCTGGGGCCAACGTCCTGACTTTC; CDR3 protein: CSAMDSSGANVLTF
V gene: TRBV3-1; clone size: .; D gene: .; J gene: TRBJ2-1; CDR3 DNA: TGTGCCAGCAGCCAAGTGCTAGCCAATGAGCAGTTCTTC; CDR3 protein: CASSQVLANEQFF
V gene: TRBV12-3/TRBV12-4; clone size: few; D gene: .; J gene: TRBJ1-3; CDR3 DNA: TGTGCCAGCAGCATCACAGAATCTGGAAACACCATATATTTT; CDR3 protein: CASSITESGNTIYF
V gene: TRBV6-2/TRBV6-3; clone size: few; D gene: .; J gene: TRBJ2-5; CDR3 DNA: TGTGCCACCGGCGACCGGGAGACCCAGTACTTC; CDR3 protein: CATGDRETQYF
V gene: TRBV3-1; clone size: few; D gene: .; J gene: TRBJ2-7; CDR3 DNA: TGTGCCAGCAGCGAAAGGGGCGAGCAGTACTTC; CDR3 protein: CASSERGEQYF
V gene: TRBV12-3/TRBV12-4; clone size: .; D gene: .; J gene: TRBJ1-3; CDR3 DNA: TGTGCCAGCAGTGTGACTGGAAACACCATATATTTT; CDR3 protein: CASSVTGNTIYF
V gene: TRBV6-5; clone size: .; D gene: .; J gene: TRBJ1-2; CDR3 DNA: TGTGCCAGCACCAAATGGGACGGATCTGACTATGGCTACACCTTC; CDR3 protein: CASTKWDGSDYGYTF
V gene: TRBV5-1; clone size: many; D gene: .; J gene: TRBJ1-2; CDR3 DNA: TGCGCCAGCAGCTTGAGGGGGGGCCTAGATGGCTACACCTTC; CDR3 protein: CASSLRGGLDGYTF
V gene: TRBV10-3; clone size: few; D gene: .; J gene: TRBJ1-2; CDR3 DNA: TGTGCCATCCACCCCGGAGGGGCTTATGGCTACACCTTC; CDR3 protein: CAIHPGGAYGYTF
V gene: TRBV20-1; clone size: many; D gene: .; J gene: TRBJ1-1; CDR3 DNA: TGCAGTGCTAGATCGTCAGGGGAGATTTACCCTGAAGCTTTCTTT; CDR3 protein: CSARSSGEIYPEAFF
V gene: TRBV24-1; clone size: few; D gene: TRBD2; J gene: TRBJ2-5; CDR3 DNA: TGTGCCACCAGTGCGACCGGACTAGCGGGCGAGACCCAGTACTTC; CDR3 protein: CATSATGLAGETQYF
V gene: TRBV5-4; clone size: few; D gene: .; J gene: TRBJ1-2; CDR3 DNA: TGTGCCAGCAGCCTCCTAGGGGTCACTGGCTACACCTTC; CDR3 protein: CASSLLGVTGYTF
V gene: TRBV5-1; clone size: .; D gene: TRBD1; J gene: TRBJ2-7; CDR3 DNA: TGCGCCAGCAGCCGACAGGGGTCCTACGAGCAGTACTTC; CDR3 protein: CASSRQGSYEQYF
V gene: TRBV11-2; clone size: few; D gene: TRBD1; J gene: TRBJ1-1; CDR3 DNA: TGTGCCAGCAGCTACCGGAAACCCGGGACAGGGGTTTTTGGGCTAACTGAAGCTTTCTTT; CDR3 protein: CASSYRKPGTGVFGLTEAFF
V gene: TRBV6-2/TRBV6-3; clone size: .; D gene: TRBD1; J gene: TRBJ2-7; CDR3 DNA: TGTGCCACCACAACTGAGACAGGGGGCCACGAGCAGTACTTC; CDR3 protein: CATTTETGGHEQYF
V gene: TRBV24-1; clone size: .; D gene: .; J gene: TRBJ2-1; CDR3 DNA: TGTGCCACCAGTGATTTAGGTGAGCAGTTCTTC; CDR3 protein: CATSDLGEQFF
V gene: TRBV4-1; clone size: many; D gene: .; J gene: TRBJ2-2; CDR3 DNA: TGCGCCAGCAGCGGTTCCGGGGAGCTGTTTTTT; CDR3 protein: CASSGSGELFF
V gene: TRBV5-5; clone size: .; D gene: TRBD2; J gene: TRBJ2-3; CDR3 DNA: TGTGCCAGCAGCTTGATTCTAGCGGGCACAGATACGCAGTATTTT; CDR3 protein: CASSLILAGTDTQYF
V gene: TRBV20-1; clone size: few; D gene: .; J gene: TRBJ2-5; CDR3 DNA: TGCAGTGCTAGAGAGGCAGGGAAGACCCAGTACTTC; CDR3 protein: CSAREAGKTQYF
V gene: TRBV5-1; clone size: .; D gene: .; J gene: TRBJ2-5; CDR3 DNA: TGCGCCAGCAGCCCGCGACAGGGAGGAGGAGAGACCCAGTACTTC; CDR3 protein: CASSPRQGGGETQYF
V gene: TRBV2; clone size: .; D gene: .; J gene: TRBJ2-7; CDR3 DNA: TGTGCCAGCAGTGAGGCGTATGAGCAGTACTTC; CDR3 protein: CASSEAYEQYF
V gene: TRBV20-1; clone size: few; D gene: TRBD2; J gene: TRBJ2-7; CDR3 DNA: TGCAGTGCTACCGGGGTCCAGCGGGAAGCCTACGAGCAGTACTTC; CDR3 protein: CSATGVQREAYEQYF
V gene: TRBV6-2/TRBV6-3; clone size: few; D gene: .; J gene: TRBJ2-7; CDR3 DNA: TGTGCCAGCAGTGAGGAACGGCAGGGAATCTACGAGCAGTACTTC; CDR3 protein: CASSEERQGIYEQYF
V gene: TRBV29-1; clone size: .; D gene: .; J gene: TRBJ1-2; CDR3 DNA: TGCAGCGTTGATGATCGACAGGACTCCTACACCTTC; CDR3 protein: CSVDDRQDSYTF
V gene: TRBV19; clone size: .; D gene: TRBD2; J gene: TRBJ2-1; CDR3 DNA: TGTGCCAGTAGTATAGAGGGACTAGGCGTATCCCCAGACAATGAGCAGTTCTTC; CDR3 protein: CASSIEGLGVSPDNEQFF
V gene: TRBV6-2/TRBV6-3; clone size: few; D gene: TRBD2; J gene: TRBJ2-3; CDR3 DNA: TGTGCCAGCAATAACTACTCGACTAGCGGGGGGACAGATACGCAGTATTTT; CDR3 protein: CASNNYSTSGGTDTQYF
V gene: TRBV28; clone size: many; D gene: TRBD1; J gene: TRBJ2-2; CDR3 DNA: TGTGCCAGCAGTTCCGGCGGCAGGGGGTCACACGGGGAGCTGTTTTTT; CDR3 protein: CASSSGGRGSHGELFF
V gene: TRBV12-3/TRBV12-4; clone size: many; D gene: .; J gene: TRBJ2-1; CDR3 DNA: TGTGCCAGCAGACCCGGGCCGATCCGCAATGAGCAGTTCTTC; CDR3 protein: CASRPGPIRNEQFF
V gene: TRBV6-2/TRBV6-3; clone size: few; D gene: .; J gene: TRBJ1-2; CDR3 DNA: TGTGCCAGCAGCTCACCTCACCGCGGGGGGGATGGCTACACCTTC; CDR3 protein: CASSSPHRGGDGYTF
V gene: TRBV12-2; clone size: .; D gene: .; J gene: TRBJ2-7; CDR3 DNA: TGTGCAAGTCGCCGTGACAGGGTTAGCTCCTACGAGCAGTACTTC; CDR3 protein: CASRRDRVSSYEQYF
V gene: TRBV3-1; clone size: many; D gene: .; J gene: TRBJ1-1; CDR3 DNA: TGTGCCAGCAGCCGAGGGACTGTGAACACTGAAGCTTTCTTT; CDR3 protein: CASSRGTVNTEAFF
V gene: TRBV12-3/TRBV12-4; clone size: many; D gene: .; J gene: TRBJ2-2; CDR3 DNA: TGTGCCAGCAGTTTTTCCGGGGAGCTGTTTTTT; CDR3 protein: CASSFSGELFF
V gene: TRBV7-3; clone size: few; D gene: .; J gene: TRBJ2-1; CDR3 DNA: TGTGCCAGCAGCCCCGAGGGACGCACCTACAATGAGCAGTTCTTC; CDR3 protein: CASSPEGRTYNEQFF
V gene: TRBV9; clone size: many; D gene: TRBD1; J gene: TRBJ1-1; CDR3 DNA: TGTGCCAGCAGCCTTACCGGGACAGGGTCCACTGAAGCTTTCTTT; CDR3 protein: CASSLTGTGSTEAFF
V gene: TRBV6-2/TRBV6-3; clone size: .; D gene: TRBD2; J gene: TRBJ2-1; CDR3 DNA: TGTGCCAGCAGTTACTTTCTAGCGGGGGGATACAATGAGCAGTTCTTC; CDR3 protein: CASSYFLAGGYNEQFF
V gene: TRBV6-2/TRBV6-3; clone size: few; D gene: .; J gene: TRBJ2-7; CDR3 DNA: TGTGCCAGCGGGCGGGCCAGGTTCTACGAGCAGTACTTC; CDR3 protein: CASGRARFYEQYF
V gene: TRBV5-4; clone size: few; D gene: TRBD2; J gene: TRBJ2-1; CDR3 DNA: TGTGCCAGCAGCTTGGTGACTAGCGGGGGCGTTGAGCAGTTCTTC; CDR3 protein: CASSLVTSGGVEQFF
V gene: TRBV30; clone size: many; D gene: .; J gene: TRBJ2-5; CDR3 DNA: TGTGCCTGGAGGCGGACCCAAGAGACCCAGTACTTC; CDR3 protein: CAWRRTQETQYF
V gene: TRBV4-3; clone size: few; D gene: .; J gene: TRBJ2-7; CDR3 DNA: TGCGCCAGCAGCCAAGTTTTTAACCGGGAGCAGTACTTC; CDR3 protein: CASSQVFNREQYF
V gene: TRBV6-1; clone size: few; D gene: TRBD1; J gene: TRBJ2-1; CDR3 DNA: TGTGCCAGTTCCCGGGACAGGGCCTACAATGAGCAGTTCTTC; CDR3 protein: CASSRDRAYNEQFF
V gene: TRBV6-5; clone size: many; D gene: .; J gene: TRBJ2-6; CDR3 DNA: TGTGCCAGCAGTAAAACAGGGCTCGGGGCCAACGTCCTGACTTTC; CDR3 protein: CASSKTGLGANVLTF
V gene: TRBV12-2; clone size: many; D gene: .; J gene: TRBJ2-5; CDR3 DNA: TGTGCAAGTCGCTACAAAGAGACCCAGTACTTC; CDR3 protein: CASRYKETQYF
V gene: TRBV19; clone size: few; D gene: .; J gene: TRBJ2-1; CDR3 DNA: TGTGCCAGTAGTCCAGGGGGGGTACGGGAGCAGTTCTTC; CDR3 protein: CASSPGGVREQFF
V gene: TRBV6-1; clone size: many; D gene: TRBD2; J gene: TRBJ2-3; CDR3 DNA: TGTGCCAGCAGTCGGCGGGAGGGCACAGATACGCAGTATTTT; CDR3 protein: CASSRREGTDTQYF